The rows below give T cell receptor beta chains drawn from one sample of a study of shared clonotypes between healthy human individuals. Method: immunoSEQ multiplex PCR; TCRdb's copy keeps in-frame clones and lacks some. The table records hundreds of thousands of clones, approximately 90% of them present only once. Sequencing was done on a sample of naive CD8+ T cells sorted from blood. These receptor sequences come from a man under 40 in good health. Each CDR3 is given with its conserved first and last residue. The D gene is left open where the match is weak. A row's size may be missing; if present it is once, few, many or a size class.

D gene,J gene,clone size,V gene,CDR3 DNA,CDR3 protein
NA,TRBJ2-3,NA,TRBV11-2,TGTGCCAGCACCTCGGTATCACTAGCTACAGATACGCAGTATTTT,CASTSVSLATDTQYF
NA,TRBJ2-1,NA,TRBV7-6,TGTGCCAGCAGCTTAGGGGGTGTCAATGAGCAGTTCTTC,CASSLGGVNEQFF
TRBD1,TRBJ2-5,NA,TRBV28,TGTGCCAGCGCCCGCTGGGACAGATCACAAGAGACCCAGTACTTC,CASARWDRSQETQYF
NA,TRBJ2-2,NA,TRBV7-3,TGTGCCAGCAGCTCGGCAGGGGCCTCGAACACCGGGGAGCTGTTTTTT,CASSSAGASNTGELFF
TRBD1,TRBJ2-7,NA,TRBV29-1,TGCAGCGTTGAAGATCTTCGTGGTCAGGGGGCTGGCGAGCAGTACTTC,CSVEDLRGQGAGEQYF
NA,TRBJ2-7,NA,TRBV9,TGTGCCAGCAGCGTAGATCCCAGCTCCGTGTACGAGCAGTACTTC,CASSVDPSSVYEQYF
NA,TRBJ2-1,NA,TRBV7-6,TGTGCCAGCACCACAACGGCTGGGAGCTACTCCTACAATGAGCAGTTCTTC,CASTTTAGSYSYNEQFF
TRBD2,TRBJ2-7,NA,TRBV7-9,TGTGCCAGCAGCTCCACGGGAGGGTCCTACGAGCAGTACTTC,CASSSTGGSYEQYF
TRBD2,TRBJ2-1,NA,TRBV9,TGTGCCAGCAGCGCCGAGACTAGCGGGATCTACAATGAGCAGTTCTTC,CASSAETSGIYNEQFF
TRBD1,TRBJ1-5,NA,TRBV10-3,TGTGCCATCAGTGAGCCATCGACAGGGGGAAATCAGCCCCAGCATTTT,CAISEPSTGGNQPQHF
NA,TRBJ2-3,NA,TRBV6-6,TGTGCCAGCAGTTACTTTACAGGGAACACAGATACGCAGTATTTT,CASSYFTGNTDTQYF
NA,TRBJ1-1,NA,TRBV7-3,TGTGCCAGCCTTATTGGGACTGAAGCTTTCTTT,CASLIGTEAFF
TRBD1,TRBJ2-1,NA,TRBV4-1,TGCGCCAGCAGCCACCAGGGGGCCATAGTCGACAGTTACAATGAGCAGTTCTTC,CASSHQGAIVDSYNEQFF
TRBD2,TRBJ2-1,NA,TRBV11-2,TGTGCCAGCACCCTAGCGGGAGGGCCCTCTTCCACCTACAATGAGCAGTTCTTC,CASTLAGGPSSTYNEQFF
NA,TRBJ1-5,NA,TRBV5-6,TGTGCCAGCAGCTTGGGTCCCCCAGGTGGGCAGCCCCAGCATTTT,CASSLGPPGGQPQHF
TRBD2,TRBJ2-7,NA,TRBV23-1,TGCGCCAGCAGTCAATCCCGGGAGGGAATAAGCTACGAGCAGTACTTC,CASSQSREGISYEQYF
TRBD2,TRBJ2-7,NA,TRBV6-1,TGTGCCAGCAGTGCAAGACTAGCGGGCCACTACGAGCAGTACTTC,CASSARLAGHYEQYF
TRBD1,TRBJ2-5,NA,TRBV5-1,TGCGCCAGCAGCTTGGCGTTACAGGGGCTCATACAAGAGACCCAGTACTTC,CASSLALQGLIQETQYF
TRBD2,TRBJ2-3,once,TRBV7-3,TGTGCCAGCAGCTCCACAGGGGGCCTAGCGGGAGGAGTCACAGATACGCAGTATTTT,CASSSTGGLAGGVTDTQYF
NA,TRBJ2-7,NA,TRBV7-9,TGTGCCAGCAGCTCCCGGGGCAGGGACGGGGACTACGAGCAGTACTTC,CASSSRGRDGDYEQYF
TRBD1,TRBJ1-1,NA,TRBV6-6,TGTGCCAGCAGCCAACGACAGGGGAACACTGAAGCTTTCTTT,CASSQRQGNTEAFF
NA,TRBJ2-7,NA,TRBV6-5,TGTGCCAGCAGTCCCCGTTCGTCCTCCGAGCAGTACTTC,CASSPRSSSEQYF
NA,TRBJ2-1,NA,TRBV6-5,TGTGCCAGCAGTTACGGTCGGAGCTCCTACAATGAGCAGTTCTTC,CASSYGRSSYNEQFF
NA,TRBJ2-2,NA,TRBV4-1,TGCGCCAGCAGCTTCTCCGGGACACTAAACACCGGGGAGCTGTTTTTT,CASSFSGTLNTGELFF
TRBD2,TRBJ2-2,NA,TRBV2,TGTGCCAGCAGCGAAGTTTCTAGCGGGAAGGCCACCGGGGAGCTGTTTTTT,CASSEVSSGKATGELFF
NA,TRBJ2-7,NA,TRBV19,TGTGCCAGTAGTACCCGTAATTACGAGCAGTACTTC,CASSTRNYEQYF
NA,TRBJ2-1,NA,TRBV28,TGTGCCAGCACCGTTTGGGGACACAGAAGTGAGCCGGCTCGTTCCTACAATGAGCAGTTCTTC,CASTVWGHRSEPARSYNEQFF
TRBD1,TRBJ1-1,NA,TRBV7-2,TGTGCCAGCAGCTGGACCAGGGGGGATAATGAAGCTTTCTTT,CASSWTRGDNEAFF
TRBD2,TRBJ2-3,NA,TRBV4-3,TGCGCCAGCAGCCAAGATTTTGGCGGGAGGGGCACAGATACGCAGTATTTT,CASSQDFGGRGTDTQYF
NA,TRBJ1-2,NA,TRBV9,TGTGCCAGCAGCGTAGGGGGAGGGAACTATGGCTACACCTTC,CASSVGGGNYGYTF
NA,TRBJ1-4,NA,TRBV19,TGTGCCAGTAGTATAGATCATAGACAGGTCGCTAATGAAAAACTGTTTTTT,CASSIDHRQVANEKLFF
NA,TRBJ2-1,NA,TRBV19,TGTGCCAGTAGTAAGCTGGTGCGCAATGAGCAGTTCTTC,CASSKLVRNEQFF
NA,TRBJ2-7,NA,TRBV7-8,TGTGCCAGCAGCTTAGAGGTGGGCTACGAGCAGTACTTC,CASSLEVGYEQYF
NA,TRBJ2-3,NA,TRBV27,TGTGCCAGCAGTTTAGGTAGGACAGATACGCAGTATTTT,CASSLGRTDTQYF
TRBD2,TRBJ2-1,NA,TRBV5-1,TGCGCCAGCAGCCCTGGACTAGCATTCAATGAGCAGTTCTTC,CASSPGLAFNEQFF
TRBD1,TRBJ2-7,NA,TRBV2,TGTGCCAGGGAGGACAGGTCCCACGAGCAGTACTTC,CAREDRSHEQYF
NA,TRBJ2-7,NA,TRBV28,TGTGCCAGCAGAACCCGGGACCCGACCTACGAGCAGTACTTC,CASRTRDPTYEQYF
TRBD1,TRBJ1-5,NA,TRBV4-2,TGTGCCAGCAGCCAAGAAAGGGTCCGGACAGGGAATCAGCCCCAGCATTTT,CASSQERVRTGNQPQHF
NA,TRBJ2-7,NA,TRBV6-1,TGTGCCAGCAAATCCAGGGGCCCCTACGAGCAGTACTTC,CASKSRGPYEQYF
NA,TRBJ2-7,NA,TRBV4-3,TGCGCCAGCAGCCAGCTCTACGAGCAGTACTTC,CASSQLYEQYF
NA,TRBJ2-1,NA,TRBV28,TGTGCCAGCAGTCCCATCAGGGGCTACAATGAGCAGTTCTTC,CASSPIRGYNEQFF
NA,TRBJ1-1,NA,TRBV28,TGTGCCAGCAAGCAGCAGAAAAACACTGAAGCTTTCTTT,CASKQQKNTEAFF
NA,TRBJ2-3,NA,TRBV6-6,TGTGCCAGCAGCCGAGGCGGGCAGGGGTTCACAGATACGCAGTATTTT,CASSRGGQGFTDTQYF
NA,TRBJ2-1,NA,TRBV15,TGTGCCACCAGCAGAGATGGCCTGCAGCTCAGCAATGAGCAGTTCTTC,CATSRDGLQLSNEQFF
NA,TRBJ2-1,once,TRBV27,TGTGCCAGCTGGATCTACTACAATGAGCAGTTCTTC,CASWIYYNEQFF
TRBD1,TRBJ1-5,NA,TRBV7-9,TGTGCCAGCAGACCGCGGACAGGAGACAATCAGCCCCAGCATTTT,CASRPRTGDNQPQHF
NA,TRBJ2-4,once,TRBV5-4,TGTGCCAGCAGCTTGTCCGGGACAGCCAAAAACATTCAGTACTTC,CASSLSGTAKNIQYF
NA,TRBJ2-1,NA,TRBV6-5,TGTGCCAGCAGTGCCCTCCGGGATTACAATGAGCAGTTCTTC,CASSALRDYNEQFF
TRBD1,TRBJ2-1,NA,TRBV6-6,TGTGCCAGCAGTTTTTCGGACAGGGCATACTACAATGAGCAGTTCTTC,CASSFSDRAYYNEQFF